This T cell receptor (beta chain) was profiled in a study of T cells in Graves' hyperthyroidism and ophthalmopathy. Study results and limitations: Ophthalmopathy and stable hyperthyroidism were separated by a 13 V-J model.

J gave up 10 bases and V 4 bases, and 10 bases lay outside the gene matches. Germline V gene lookup returns CDR1 KGHDR and CDR2 SFDVKD. This CDR3 has 14 residues. TCR beta CDR3 regions were amplified from RNA. When the TCR CDR3 underwent first-round RT-PCR, the HTBI primer set was used. Using its own MiXCR run on the multiplex PCR reads, TCRdb lists one record per CDR3 protein. In the table there are 660,000 or so distinct CDR3 sequences, just under 45% of which are singletons. Exclusion of a patient resulted from uncontrolled infection, other autoimmune disease, pregnancy or lactation. Diagnosing involved the use of clinical symptoms, serum thyroxine and TRAb, thyroid ultrasound and orbital computed tomography. As regards this clonotype: The antigen remains unidentified.

The chain uses TRBV24-1 and TRBJ1-1, with 8 bases that match TRBD1. The sequenced sample consisted of peripheral blood or thyroid tissue (not recorded which). The source of this sequence is an adult man with Graves' disease, either hyperthyroidism or ophthalmopathy (not recorded which). This CDR3 is CATSDPRTGYGAFF. The CDR3 DNA reads TGTGCCACCAGTGACCCCAGGACAGGGTATGGAGCTTTCTTT.